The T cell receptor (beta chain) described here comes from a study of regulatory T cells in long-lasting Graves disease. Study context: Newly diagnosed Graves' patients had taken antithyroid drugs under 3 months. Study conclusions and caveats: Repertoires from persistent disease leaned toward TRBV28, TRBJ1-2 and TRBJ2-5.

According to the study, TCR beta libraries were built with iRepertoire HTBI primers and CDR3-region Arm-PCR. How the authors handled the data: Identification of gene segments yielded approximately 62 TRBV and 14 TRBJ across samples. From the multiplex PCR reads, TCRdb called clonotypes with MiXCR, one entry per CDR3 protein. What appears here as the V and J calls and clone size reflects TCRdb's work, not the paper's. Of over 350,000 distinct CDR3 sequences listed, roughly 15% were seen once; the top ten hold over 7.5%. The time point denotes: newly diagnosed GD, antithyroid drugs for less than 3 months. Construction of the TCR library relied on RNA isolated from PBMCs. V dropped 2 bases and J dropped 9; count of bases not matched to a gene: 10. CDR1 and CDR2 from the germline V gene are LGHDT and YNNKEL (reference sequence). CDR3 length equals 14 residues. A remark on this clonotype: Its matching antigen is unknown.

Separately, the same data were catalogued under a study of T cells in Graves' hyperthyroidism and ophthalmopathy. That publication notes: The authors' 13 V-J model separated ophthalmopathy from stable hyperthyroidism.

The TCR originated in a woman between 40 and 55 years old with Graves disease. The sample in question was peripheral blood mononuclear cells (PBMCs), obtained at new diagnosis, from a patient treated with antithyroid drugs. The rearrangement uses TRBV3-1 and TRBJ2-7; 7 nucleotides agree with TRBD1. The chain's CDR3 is CASSQQVTGHGQYF. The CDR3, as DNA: TGTGCCAGCAGCCAACAGGTGACAGGGCATGGGCAGTACTTC.